These 30 T cell receptor beta chains came from one sample sequenced in a study of read filtering for tumor transcriptome and immune sequencing (TCRdb year 2020). Sequenced using an Illumina HiSeq 4000. Starting from roughly 410 ng RNA, TCR libraries were constructed with the Immunoverse kit using molecular barcoded adaptors that cover the alpha/delta and beta/gamma chains. TCRdb trimmed public reads at Q25 via fastp, called clones via MiXCR and kept in-frame beta chains. Here each entry gathers all rows of one CDR3 protein and keeps the most common genes and DNA. A total of about 60,000 distinct CDR3 sequences appear in this sample, about 14% of them only once. The biggest ten clones account for approximately 50% of the sample. The sequenced material came from a population of CD138-negative cells sorted from bone marrow. In light of the paper, this sample's cell subset or site label describes: bone marrow mononuclear cells depleted of CD138+ plasma/myeloma cells by negative magnetic selection. The receptors were gathered from a donor aged 40 or older with multiple myeloma.

The sample holds many counts of this clonotype. The chain uses TRBV11-3 and TRBJ2-1; no clear D gene. The CDR3 is 15 residues long. CDR1 is SGHNT and CDR2 is YENEEA in the germline V gene. Trimming left V 2 bases short and J 4 bases short, with 12 bases between. The CDR3 region is CASSLIPVSYNEQFF. The CDR3 region has the DNA TGTGCCAGCAGCTTAATTCCAGTCAGTTACAATGAGCAGTTCTTC.

The CDR3 DNA reads as TGTGCCAGCAGCTTAGTGGGACAGGGGCTAGGGGCCAACGTCCTGACTTTC. This codes for CASSLVGQGLGANVLTF. The chain has TRBV7-3 and TRBJ2-6; 10 bases map to TRBD1. Per germline, CDR1 SGHTA and CDR2 FQGTGA. V dropped 2 bases and J dropped 4; count of bases not matched to a gene: 5. The CDR3 contains 17 residues.

This clonotype has a handful of counts. J is TRBJ2-2 and V is TRBV12-5; possibly TRBD1 or TRBD2 for D (6 bases each). CDR1 is LGHNT and CDR2 is FRNRAP in the germline V gene. The CDR3 spans 15 residues. V was clipped by 4 bases and J by 7 bases, with 16 bases between them. CDR3 bases: TGTGCTAGTGGTTGGGGGGCTAGCACCTACGGGGAGCTGTTTTTT. This encodes CASGWGASTYGELFF.

This clonotype was detected many times. The V and J genes are TRBV6-2 or TRBV6-3 and TRBJ1-5, with 7 bases fitting TRBD1. Unmatched junction bases numbered 6, after V lost 2 bases and J lost 2 bases. Germline loops: CDR1 MNHEY, CDR2 SVGEGT. The CDR3 runs 16 residues. CDR3 residues: CASSYSGRGGNQPQHF. CDR3 bases: TGTGCCAGCAGTTACAGTGGCAGGGGGGGCAATCAGCCCCAGCATTTT.

In this sample, this clonotype turned up a few times. V gene TRBV25-1 combines with J gene TRBJ1-1; no definite D call. V lost 2 bases and J 5 bases, leaving 6 bases between the germline ends. CDR3 length equals 12 residues. Germline CDR1 reads MGHDK; CDR2 reads SYGVNS. CDR3: CASSEAGTEAFF. DNA for the CDR3: TGTGCCAGCAGTGAAGCAGGAACTGAAGCTTTCTTT.

In this sample, this clonotype turned up many times. The V call is TRBV2, the J call TRBJ1-5; 11 nucleotides agree with TRBD1. J gave up 8 bases and V 6 bases, and 9 bases lay outside the gene matches. In germline, CDR1 is SNHLY, CDR2 FYNNEI. CDR3 length: 15 amino acids. CDR3 sequence (DNA): TGTGCCAGCAGAGACCGAGGGACAGGGGGGAAGCCCCAGCATTTT. Translation: CASRDRGTGGKPQHF.

With respect to this clonotype: Being one base from a much bigger clone, this may be a read error. The chain joins TRBV20-1 to TRBJ2-7, with 7 positions matching TRBD1. The V gene's germline CDR1 is DFQATT and CDR2 SNEGSKA (reference sequence). This CDR3 contains 12 residues. J lost 5 bases, V lost 5 bases, and 6 bases had no gene match. CDR3 protein: CSAWGRGNEQYF. CDR3 DNA sequence: TGCAGTGCTTGGGGCAGGGGGAACGAGCAGTACTTC.

The sample holds many counts of this clonotype. The chain's CDR3 is CASSPGGLRNEQFF. The CDR3 DNA reads as TGTGCCAGCAGCCCAGGCGGGCTCCGCAATGAGCAGTTCTTC. This rearrangement joins TRBV7-9 to TRBJ2-1; D might be TRBD2 (5 bases). This CDR3 spans 14 amino acids. Germline assignment: CDR1 SEHNR and CDR2 FQNEAQ (reference sequence). Trimming removed 5 bases from V and 6 bases from J, with 14 bases in between.

Points on this clonotype: It may be a read error: a sequence one base away is much more abundant. The V call is TRBV12-5, the J call TRBJ2-7; no definite D call. Deletions cut 4 bases from V and 1 base from J, with 5 bases between. Per the germline V gene, CDR1 is LGHNT and CDR2 is FRNRAP. The CDR3 contains 12 residues. The CDR3: CASGSESYEQYF. CDR3 nucleotide sequence: TGTGCTAGTGGTTCTGAGTCCTACGAGCAGTACTTC.

This clonotype has at least ten counts. The V gene is TRBV20-1, the J gene TRBJ2-1; D is unresolved. Germline-derived CDR1 and CDR2 are DFQATT and SNEGSKA (reference sequence). Deletions cut 2 bases from V and 8 bases from J, with 7 bases between. This CDR3 contains 11 residues. In nucleotides, the CDR3 is TGCAGTGCTAGAAAAAGCGATGAGCAGTTCTTC. Amino acid sequence: CSARKSDEQFF.

As regards this clonotype: A much larger clone lies a single base off, so this may be a read error. The chain recombines TRBV6-1 with TRBJ1-2; a possible D gene is TRBD1 (5 bases). Germline assignment: CDR1 MNHNS and CDR2 SASEGT. The CDR3 sequence is 14 residues long. The CDR3 spells CVSSVDNLHYGYTF. Here the CDR3 DNA reads TGTGTCAGCAGTGTGGACAATCTCCACTATGGCTACACCTTC.

The chain carries TRBV4-3 and TRBJ1-3, with 11 positions matching TRBD1. The CDR3 length is 19 residues. V shed 1 base and J 0 bases; nucleotides not matched to a gene: 8. Germline V gene data show CDR1 as LGHNA and CDR2 as YSLEER. CDR3 sequence reads: CASSQAPGTGGFSGNTIYF. The CDR3 nucleotides read TGCGCCAGCAGCCAAGCTCCCGGGACAGGGGGTTTCTCTGGAAACACCATATATTTT.

This clonotype was picked up many times. The rearrangement links TRBV28 to TRBJ2-7; D is perhaps TRBD1 or TRBD2 (6 bases each). Germline-derived CDR1 and CDR2 are MDHEN and SYDVKM. This CDR3 region has 13 residues. V shed 5 bases and J shed 2 bases, with 10 bases lying between them. CDR3 nucleotides: TGTGCCAGCAGTCAAAGGGGGGCCTACGAGCAGTACTTC. This translates into CASSQRGAYEQYF.

This clonotype came up many times. The V call is TRBV7-3, the J call TRBJ2-2; D might be TRBD2 (5 bases). Per the germline V gene, CDR1 is SGHTA and CDR2 is FQGTGA. The CDR3 runs to 16 residues. V dropped 2 bases and J dropped 5 bases, with 15 bases sitting between them. CDR3 bases: TGTGCCAGCAGCTTAGCGCGACCCCCGGGGACCGGGGAGCTGTTTTTT. Protein sequence: CASSLARPPGTGELFF.

There are many counts of this clonotype. The V gene is TRBV20-1, the J gene TRBJ2-4, with D unresolved. From germline, CDR1 is DFQATT and CDR2 SNEGSKA (reference sequence). The length of the CDR3 is 12 residues. Deletions cut 1 base from V and 7 bases from J, with 8 bases between. The CDR3: CSARGIGNIQYF. The DNA for the CDR3 is TGCAGTGCTAGAGGCATCGGTAACATTCAGTACTTC.

This clonotype was counted ten times or more. J is TRBJ1-4 and V is TRBV6-5; 8 nucleotides align to TRBD1. Trimming removed 6 bases from V and 10 bases from J; junction bases left unmatched: 10. This CDR3 contains 14 residues. Germline V gene sequence: CDR1 MNHEY, CDR2 SVGAGI. CDR3 amino acids: CASSETQGAGKLFF. CDR3 coding DNA: TGTGCCAGCAGCGAAACTCAGGGGGCGGGAAAACTGTTTTTT.

This chain uses TRBV29-1 with TRBJ2-5; D remains ambiguous. Per the germline V gene, CDR1 is SQVTM and CDR2 is ANQGSEA. Trimming removed 3 bases at V and 4 bases at J, with 9 bases between. This CDR3 contains 12 residues. The CDR3 here is CSVEWRRETQYF. In nucleotides, the CDR3 is TGCAGCGTTGAGTGGCGGAGAGAGACCCAGTACTTC.

This clonotype was observed many times. CDR3 protein: CASSYSHSAYNEQFF. CDR3 nucleotides: TGTGCCAGCAGTTACTCACACTCCGCCTACAATGAGCAGTTCTTC. The chain combines TRBV6-5 with TRBJ2-1, with unresolved D. V was cut by 0 bases and J by 2 bases, with 8 bases left in between. CDR1 MNHEY and CDR2 SVGAGI come from the germline V gene. This CDR3 has 15 amino acids.

This clonotype is judged medium-sized. J is TRBJ2-1 and V is TRBV29-1, with 8 bases fitting TRBD2. The V gene's germline CDR1 is SQVTM and CDR2 ANQGSEA. Trimming took 2 bases from V and 7 from J; bases not matched to a gene: 7. The length of the CDR3 is 14 residues. CDR3 nucleotides: TGCAGCGTTGAACTCGCGGGAGGTTATAATGAGCAGTTCTTC. Its translation: CSVELAGGYNEQFF.

This clonotype was seen repeatedly, ten times or more. V is TRBV6-5 and J is TRBJ2-7; 9 bases agree with TRBD2. Germline loops: CDR1 MNHEY, CDR2 SVGAGI. With V trimmed by 2 bases and J by 2 bases, 10 bases remained unmatched. The CDR3 loop spans 17 amino acids. The DNA of the CDR3 is TGTGCCAGCAGTTACCCTCCCATAGCGGGGGCTACCTACGAGCAGTACTTC. This sequence encodes CASSYPPIAGATYEQYF.

This clonotype was recorded at least ten times. CDR3 loop: CSATTTNQPQHF. CDR3 nucleotide sequence: TGCAGTGCTACGACGACCAATCAGCCCCAGCATTTT. The chain joins TRBV20-1 to TRBJ1-5, with D uncertain. Trimming removed 4 bases from V and 3 bases from J, with 7 bases in between. CDR1 and CDR2 (germline): DFQATT, SNEGSKA (reference sequence). This CDR3 is built from 12 residues.

This clonotype was counted only a few times. The chain joins TRBV20-1 to TRBJ2-7, with D possibly being TRBD1 or TRBD2 (5 bases each). The ends were cut back, 3 bases at V and 2 bases at J, with 8 bases in the middle. The CDR3 loop spans 12 amino acids. Germline CDR1 is DFQATT and CDR2 is SNEGSKA (reference sequence). CDR3 amino acids: CSARGPTYEQYF. For the CDR3, the DNA is TGCAGTGCTAGGGGACCAACCTACGAGCAGTACTTC.

The sample holds a few counts of this clonotype. The V and J genes are TRBV3-1 and TRBJ2-3; 13 bases agree with TRBD2. V was clipped by 5 bases and J by 0 bases; unmatched bases: 26. Germline-derived CDR1 and CDR2 are LGHDT and YNNKEL (reference sequence). The CDR3 has 24 residues. CDR3 DNA sequence: TGTGCCAGCAGCTACGACGGCACCCCCACTAGCGGGAGGGGGGCCCTTTTTAGCACAGATACGCAGTATTTT. Its protein is CASSYDGTPTSGRGALFSTDTQYF.

This clonotype has at least ten counts. This chain links TRBV15 with TRBJ1-5; 10 bases fit TRBD1. Germline lookup yields CDR1 LNHNV and CDR2 YYDKDF (reference sequence). The CDR3 has 16 amino acids. The ends lost 3 bases at V and 6 bases at J; junction bases unmatched: 8. Here the CDR3 reads CATSRGDRGAPQPQHF. The CDR3 DNA is TGTGCCACCAGCAGGGGGGACAGGGGCGCCCCTCAGCCCCAGCATTTT.

This clonotype was counted only a few times. The V call is TRBV4-1, the J call TRBJ2-1, with TRBD2 matching over 11 bases. Germline CDR1 MGHRA, CDR2 YSYEKL. The junction had 9 bases not matched to a gene; V was cut back by 1 base and J by 7 bases. The CDR3 contains 17 residues. This CDR3 reads CASSQALAGGQRNEQFF. The DNA of the CDR3 is TGCGCCAGCAGCCAAGCCTTAGCGGGAGGGCAGAGGAATGAGCAGTTCTTC.

Points on this clonotype: A clone one base away is much larger, so this may be a read error. V is TRBV7-3 and J is TRBJ2-3, with TRBD2 matching 7 bases. CDR3 size: 15 residues. V was clipped by 5 bases and J by 11 bases; unmatched bases: 16. The germline V gene encodes CDR1 SGHTA and CDR2 FQGTGA. The CDR3 spells CASSPTGTGGSRQYF. Written as DNA, the CDR3 is TGTGCCAGCAGCCCCACCGGGACTGGCGGGAGCAGGCAGTATTTT. The full variable domain, rest sourced from reference TRBV7-3 and TRBJ2-3, is GAGVSQTPSNKVTEKGKYVELRCDPISGHTALYWYRQSLGQGPEFLIYFQGTGAADDSGLPNDRFFAVRPEGSVSTLKIQRTERGDSAVYLCASSPTGTGGSRQYFGPGTRLTVL.

This clonotype occurred many times. The rearrangement uses TRBV4-1 and TRBJ2-7; D call uncertain. V lost 4 bases and J 4 bases, leaving 14 bases between the germline ends. Germline values: CDR1 MGHRA, CDR2 YSYEKL. The CDR3 loop spans 14 amino acids. CDR3 region: CASSLRRPNYEQYF. As DNA, the CDR3 is TGCGCCAGCAGCCTAAGACGGCCTAATTACGAGCAGTACTTC.

This clonotype was counted at least ten times. The chain links TRBV12-3 or TRBV12-4 to TRBJ2-1; TRBD1 aligns across 8 bases. The V and J ends lost 3 bases and 8 bases, in that order; junction bases with no gene match: 9. The CDR3 covers 15 residues. The chain's CDR3 is CASSLRPNRGDEQFF. The CDR3 coding sequence is TGTGCCAGCAGTTTGCGTCCTAACAGGGGGGATGAGCAGTTCTTC.

This clonotype was seen more than once but under ten times. CDR3 in amino acids: CASSPPVLAGGNEQFF. The CDR3 DNA follows: TGTGCCAGCTCACCACCGGTGCTAGCGGGAGGAAATGAGCAGTTCTTC. V gene TRBV18 combines with J gene TRBJ2-1; 11 bases align to TRBD2. The CDR3 runs to 16 residues. Germline V gene sequence: CDR1 KGHSH, CDR2 LQKENI. The J segment lost 7 bases and the V segment lost 0 bases, leaving 5 bases of the junction unmatched.

V usage is TRBV5-1 and J usage is TRBJ2-2, with 7 bases that match TRBD1. V shed 2 bases, J shed 4 bases, and the junction held 5 bases outside the gene matches. The CDR3 totals 15 residues. Germline V CDR1 and CDR2: SGHRS, YFSETQ. The CDR3 DNA follows: TGCGCCAGCAGCTTTGGACAGGTCTCCACCGGGGAGCTGTTTTTT. This translates into CASSFGQVSTGELFF.